This entry lists 27 T cell receptor beta chains sequenced from one sample in a study of molecular identifiers for immune sequencing clone quantification. One entry per CDR3 protein, called by TCRdb with MiXCR from the PCR reads. Of hundreds of thousands of distinct CDR3 sequences in the sample, less than 30% were seen once. Sequenced sample: naive CD8+ T cells from blood, with Jurkat cell RNA spiked in. Subset defined: FACS-sorted CD8+CD4-CCR7+CD45RA+ naive T cells. The receptors were gathered from a human donor in good health. Some libraries in this study had Jurkat cell RNA spiked in.

The table lists this clonotype with many counts. The rearrangement uses TRBV7-9 and TRBJ2-3, with 9 bases identical to TRBD1. V lost 4 bases and J lost 4; bases outside the gene matches: 9. Germline CDR1 and CDR2: SEHNR and FQNEAQ (reference sequence). This CDR3 is 16 amino acids long. As DNA, the CDR3 is TGTGCCAGCAGCTCTCGAGACAGGGGGTCCCCAGATACGCAGTATTTT. This translates into CASSSRDRGSPDTQYF.

This clonotype was observed many times. This chain uses TRBV12-3 or TRBV12-4 with TRBJ1-5, with D perhaps TRBD1 (5 bases). CDR3 length: 13 residues. Trimming took 7 bases from V and 4 from J, leaving 11 bases between them. As DNA, the CDR3 is TGTGCCAGCATTAATGGGGGGAATCAGCCCCAGCATTTT. Its translation: CASINGGNQPQHF.

V is TRBV4-3 and J is TRBJ2-3; maybe TRBD1 (6 bases). The V end was cut by 2 bases, the J end by 2 bases, with 17 bases between. The CDR3 is 17 residues long. Germline CDR1 is LGHNA and CDR2 is YSLEER. The CDR3 loop is CASSQMWSGVSTDTQYF. CDR3 DNA sequence: TGCGCCAGCAGCCAAATGTGGTCAGGGGTTTCCACAGATACGCAGTATTTT.

The chain uses TRBV19 and TRBJ2-2; D may match TRBD1 or TRBD2 (5 bases each). Germline CDR1 reads LNHDA; CDR2 reads SQIVND (reference sequence). Trimming shortened V by 10 bases and J by 5 bases, and 17 bases separated the two germline ends. There are 14 residues in the CDR3. The CDR3 nucleotides are TGTGCCACCGGGACCGACTCAAGGACCGGGGAGCTGTTTTTT. Its protein is CATGTDSRTGELFF.

On this clonotype itself: This could be a read error, since a much larger clone is one nucleotide away. The CDR3 reads CASSPGQGNNRPQHF. In DNA form, the CDR3 reads TGTGCCAGTAGTCCGGGACAGGGCAACAATCGGCCCCAGCATTTT. The chain links TRBV19 to TRBJ1-5, with 9 positions matching TRBD1. The CDR3 totals 15 residues. Germline assignment: CDR1 LNHDA and CDR2 SQIVND (reference sequence).

This clonotype was recorded many times. The chain uses TRBV15 and TRBJ1-1; 9 bases line up with TRBD1. V dropped 1 base and J dropped 6; count of bases not matched to a gene: 6. Germline V gene sequence: CDR1 LNHNV, CDR2 YYDKDF (reference sequence). The CDR3 contains 15 residues. CDR3 coding DNA: TGTGCCACCAGCAGAGCCCGGGACAGGGATGCTGAAGCTTTCTTT. Its protein is CATSRARDRDAEAFF.

The chain uses TRBV2 and TRBJ2-7, with 9 bases lining up with TRBD1. Germline lookup yields CDR1 SNHLY and CDR2 FYNNEI. V gave up 7 bases and J gave up 3 bases; unmatched junction bases: 10. The CDR3 runs 15 residues. DNA for the CDR3: TGTGCCAGCATCAAGGAGGGGACAGGGATCTACGAGCAGTACTTC. Translated, it gives CASIKEGTGIYEQYF.

On this clonotype itself: It may be a read error: a sequence one base away is much more abundant. This chain joins TRBV7-8 and TRBJ2-1; 8 positions agree with TRBD1. Per the germline V gene, CDR1 is SGHVS and CDR2 is FQNEAQ. CDR3 length equals 16 residues. Trimming at V came to 4 bases and at J to 5 bases, leaving 10 bases not matched to a gene. The CDR3 sequence is CASSSPWTGWNNEQFF. The CDR3 region has the DNA TGTGCCAGCAGCTCCCCGTGGACAGGGTGGAACAATGAGCAGTTCTTC.

For this clonotype: This clone may be a read error of a much larger clone one base away. J is TRBJ1-2 and V is TRBV14; D ambiguous. V gave up 0 bases and J gave up 4 bases, with 12 bases separating them. CDR3 length equals 15 residues. CDR1 and CDR2 from the germline V gene are SGHDN and FVKESK. CDR3 loop: CASSQDFGTAYGYTF. The CDR3 DNA reads as TGTGCCAGCAGCCAAGATTTTGGTACAGCCTATGGCTACACCTTC.

Remarks on this clonotype: A read error may be the cause here, since a much bigger clone is one base away. This chain uses TRBV14 with TRBJ1-4, with no clear D. The CDR3 covers 13 residues. The germline gives CDR1 SGHDN, CDR2 FVKESK. CDR3: CGSSLLQDEKLFF. CDR3 DNA sequence: TGTGGCAGCAGCCTTTTACAAGACGAAAAACTGTTTTTT.

As regards this clonotype: This may be a read error: a much more frequent sequence differs by one nucleotide. The CDR3 end shows no conserved phenylalanine or tryptophan, and so a read error is likely. The genes are TRBV27 and TRBJ1-5, with D possibly being TRBD1 (6 bases). V was cut by 8 bases and J by 4 bases, with 9 bases left in between. The CDR3 extends over 12 amino acids. In germline, CDR1 is MNHEY, CDR2 SMNVEV (reference sequence). In DNA form, the CDR3 reads TGTGCCAGCGACAGGACGAATCAGCCCCAGCATTTG. It translates to CASDRTNQPQHL.

This clonotype was counted at least ten times. The gene calls are TRBV4-3 and TRBJ1-1; D unclear. Trimming removed 0 bases from V and 4 bases from J, with 9 bases in between. Germline CDR1 and CDR2: LGHNA and YSLEER. This CDR3 is built from 14 residues. This CDR3 is CASSQDPDGTEAFF. The CDR3 DNA reads as TGCGCCAGCAGCCAAGATCCTGACGGCACTGAAGCTTTCTTT.

This clonotype was seen repeatedly, ten times or more. The V call is TRBV6-5, the J call TRBJ2-3; 12 bases match TRBD1. The CDR3 runs 15 residues. Germline V gene lookup returns CDR1 MNHEY and CDR2 SVGAGI. J gave up 4 bases and V 1 base, and 0 bases lay outside the gene matches. The CDR3 sequence: CASSYWDRGPDTQYF. Here the CDR3 DNA reads TGTGCCAGCAGTTACTGGGACAGGGGGCCAGATACGCAGTATTTT.

Points on this clonotype: A much larger clone is a single base away; this may be a read error. The chain links TRBV5-3 to TRBJ2-5, with D unclear. TRBV5-3 is placed among ORFs of uncertain function. This CDR3 is 12 amino acids long. This CDR3 reads CASTPDQEIQYF. CDR3 nucleotides: TGTGCCAGCACCCCGGACCAAGAGATCCAGTACTTC.

This clonotype was seen only a few times. The chain links TRBV28 to TRBJ1-5; tentatively, D is TRBD1 (5 bases). Germline V gives CDR1 MDHEN, CDR2 SYDVKM. V was pared by 2 bases and J by 7 bases, with 12 bases between. This CDR3 region has 14 residues. The chain's CDR3 is CASSLTAEGQPQHF. The CDR3 DNA reads as TGTGCCAGCAGTTTAACCGCCGAGGGGCAGCCCCAGCATTTT.

V is TRBV12-3 or TRBV12-4 and J is TRBJ2-3; 7 positions agree with TRBD1. The CDR3 has 15 amino acids. The V and J ends lost 5 bases and 0 bases, in that order; junction bases with no gene match: 5. The CDR3 sequence: CASSPTTGSTDTQYF. The CDR3 DNA follows: TGTGCCAGCAGTCCGACGACAGGGAGCACAGATACGCAGTATTTT.

This clonotype has at least ten counts. The chain links TRBV27 to TRBJ2-1; D is tentatively TRBD1 or TRBD2 (5 bases each). The germline V and J ends were trimmed by 1 base and 8 bases, with 6 bases remaining between them. The length of the CDR3 is 12 residues. Germline loops: CDR1 MNHEY, CDR2 SMNVEV (reference sequence). DNA for the CDR3: TGTGCCAGCAGTTTATTGGGGGATGAGCAGTTCTTC. Amino acid sequence: CASSLLGDEQFF.

The chain combines TRBV5-1 with TRBJ2-1; 11 bases align to TRBD2. Germline V lookup: CDR1 SGHRS, CDR2 YFSETQ. The CDR3 sequence is 17 residues long. The J segment lost 7 bases and the V segment lost 4 bases, leaving 13 bases of the junction unmatched. CDR3 nucleotides: TGCGCCAGCAGCCAGGGACTAGCGGAAAGAGGGTGGAATGAGCAGTTCTTC. It translates to CASSQGLAERGWNEQFF.

The sample holds a few counts of this clonotype. The chain uses TRBV27 and TRBJ1-6, with 9 bases fitting TRBD1. CDR3 length equals 14 residues. The germline V gene encodes CDR1 MNHEY and CDR2 SMNVEV (reference sequence). The V segment lost 4 bases and the J segment 14 bases; nucleotides outside the gene matches: 9. DNA for the CDR3: TGTGCCAGCAGTTGGGGGACAGGGTCTGATTCCCTCCACTTT. This sequence encodes CASSWGTGSDSLHF.

In regard to this clonotype: One end of the junction fails to match germline, which may point to a read error. V and J are TRBV12-5 and TRBJ1-5; no firm D call. Germline CDR1 is LGHNT and CDR2 is FRNRAP. The CDR3 runs to 14 residues. DNA for the CDR3: TGTGCTGGTGGTTTGGAGGGTTCGGTTCAGCCCCAGCATTTT. Translation: CAGGLEGSVQPQHF.

This clonotype appeared many times. CDR3 protein: CASSTYQGEAKNIQYF. CDR3 sequence (DNA): TGTGCCAGCAGTACCTATCAGGGGGAGGCCAAAAACATTCAGTACTTC. The V gene is TRBV28, the J gene TRBJ2-4, with TRBD1 identical over 7 bases. Trimming took 5 bases from V and 1 from J; bases not matched to a gene: 8. The CDR3 is 16 amino acids. CDR1 MDHEN and CDR2 SYDVKM come from the germline V gene.

In regard to this clonotype: Just one base apart from a much larger clone, this may be a read error. This chain connects TRBV7-9 to TRBJ2-5; TRBD1 matches 7 bases. Germline loops: CDR1 SEHNR, CDR2 FQNEAQ (reference sequence). CDR3 length: 15 residues. With V trimmed by 5 bases and J by 5 bases, 11 bases remained unmatched. The CDR3 bases are TGTGCCAGCAGCCCCAAGACAGGGCTTGGGGAGACCCAGTACTTC. Its protein is CASSPKTGLGETQYF.

The chain couples TRBV18 to TRBJ2-1; the D gene could be TRBD1 or TRBD2 (5 bases each). Germline CDR1 KGHSH, CDR2 LQKENI. This CDR3 has 17 residues. V gave up 1 base and J gave up 4 bases, with 17 bases separating them. The CDR3 sequence: CASSPLGVIGPYNEQFF. The DNA of the CDR3 is TGTGCCAGCTCACCACTGGGGGTAATTGGTCCATACAATGAGCAGTTCTTC.

This clonotype showed up just a few times. V gene TRBV5-3 combines with J gene TRBJ2-7, with D possibly matching TRBD2 (6 bases). TRBV5-3 is an ORF for which the function is uncertain. CDR3 size: 10 residues. V lost 10 bases to trimming and J lost 7 bases, with 12 bases between them. CDR3 sequence (DNA): TGTGCCGTCGGGGGTGGTGAGCAGTACTTC. This codes for CAVGGGEQYF.

A remark on this clonotype: A read error may be the cause here, since a much bigger clone is one base away. The chain links TRBV3-1 to TRBJ1-1; D remains ambiguous. Germline CDR1 is LGHDT and CDR2 is YNNKEL (reference sequence). The CDR3 contains 13 residues. The CDR3, as DNA: TGTGCCAGCAACCAAGATCACCACCCCGAAGCTTTCTTT. Protein sequence: CASNQDHHPEAFF.

The rearrangement uses TRBV11-2 and TRBJ2-7, with D possibly being TRBD1 (5 bases). CDR1 SGHAT and CDR2 FQNNGV come from the germline V gene. This CDR3 is 15 amino acids long. V lost 1 base, J lost 2 bases, and 12 bases lay in between. The CDR3 sequence: CASSLATGEAYEQYF. Written as DNA, the CDR3 is TGTGCCAGCAGCTTAGCCACAGGTGAGGCCTACGAGCAGTACTTC.

This clonotype was counted only a few times. The final CDR3 position lacks the conserved phenylalanine or tryptophan, pointing to a likely read error. The chain joins TRBV10-3 to TRBJ1-2, with D possibly TRBD1 on 5 matching bases. CDR3 length: 15 amino acids. Trimming removed 3 bases at V and 4 bases at J, with 15 bases between. In germline, CDR1 is ENHRY, CDR2 SYGVKD. As DNA, the CDR3 is TGTGCCATCAGTGACCCCCCGACAGAAGGCTATGGCTACACCCTC. Amino acids: CAISDPPTEGYGYTL.